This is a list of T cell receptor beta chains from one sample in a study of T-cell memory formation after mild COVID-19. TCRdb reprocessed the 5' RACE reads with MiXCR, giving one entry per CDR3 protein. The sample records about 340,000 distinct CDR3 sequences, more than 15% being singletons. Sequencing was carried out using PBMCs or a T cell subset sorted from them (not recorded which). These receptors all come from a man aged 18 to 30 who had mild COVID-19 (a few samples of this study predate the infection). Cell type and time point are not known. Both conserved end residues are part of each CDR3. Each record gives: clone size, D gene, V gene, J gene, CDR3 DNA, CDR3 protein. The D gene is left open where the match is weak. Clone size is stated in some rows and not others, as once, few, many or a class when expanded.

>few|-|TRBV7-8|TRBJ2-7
TGTGCCAGCAGCTTAGCGCGGCAGCTGCATTCCTACGAGCAGTACTTC
CASSLARQLHSYEQYF
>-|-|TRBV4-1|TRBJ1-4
TGCGCCAGCAGCCAAGCCGGGGACGAAAAACTGTTTTTT
CASSQAGDEKLFF
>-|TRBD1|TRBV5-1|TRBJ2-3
TGCGCCAGCAGCTCCGGGACAGGGTTCACAGATACGCAGTATTTT
CASSSGTGFTDTQYF
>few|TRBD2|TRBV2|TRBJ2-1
TGTGCCAGCAGTGGTTCTAGCGGCTACAATGAGCAGTTCTTC
CASSGSSGYNEQFF
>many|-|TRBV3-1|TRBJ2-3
TGTGCCAGCAGCCAAGTAAACAGCCGCACAGATACGCAGTATTTT
CASSQVNSRTDTQYF
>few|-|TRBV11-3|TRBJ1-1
TGTGCCAGCAGCTTAGCCCCGGATACCTGGGCTTTCTTT
CASSLAPDTWAFF
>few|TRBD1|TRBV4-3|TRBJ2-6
TGCGCCAGCAGCCAAGGTCTCACAGGGGGAAATGCTGGGGCCAACGTCCTGACTTTC
CASSQGLTGGNAGANVLTF
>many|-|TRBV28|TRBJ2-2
TGTGCCAGCGGAGGACAGCCCGGGGAGCTGTTTTTT
CASGGQPGELFF
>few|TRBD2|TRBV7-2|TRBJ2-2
TGTGCCAGCACCCGACCTAGCGGGGTTAACACCGGGGAGCTGTTTTTT
CASTRPSGVNTGELFF
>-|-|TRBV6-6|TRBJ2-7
TGTGCCACATCAACCCCAACGGCGGGACAATGCTTC
CATSTPTAGQCF
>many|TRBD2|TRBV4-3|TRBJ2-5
TGCGCCAGCAGCCAACTAGCGGGGGGGCTGGAGACCCAGTACTTC
CASSQLAGGLETQYF
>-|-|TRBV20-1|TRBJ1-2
TGCAGTGCTCTGACTGGCCCCTATGGCTACACCTTC
CSALTGPYGYTF
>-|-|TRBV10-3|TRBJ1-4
TGTGCCATCAGTGAAGGACAGAGCCCAAGTGGAGAAAAACTGTTTTTT
CAISEGQSPSGEKLFF
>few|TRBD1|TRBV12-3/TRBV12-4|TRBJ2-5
TGTGCCAGCAGCGGACAGGGGGCCGTTGGGGCCCAGTACTTC
CASSGQGAVGAQYF
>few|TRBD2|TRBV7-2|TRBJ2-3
TGTGCCAGCAGCTTTCAGGGACTAGCGGGGGGTAGCACAGATACGCAGTATTTT
CASSFQGLAGGSTDTQYF
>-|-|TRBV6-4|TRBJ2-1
TGTGCCAGCAGTGACTCGGGGGGTGAGCAGTTCTTC
CASSDSGGEQFF
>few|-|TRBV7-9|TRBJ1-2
TGTGCCAGCAGCTTAGAGGCCGGGCATGGCTACACCTTC
CASSLEAGHGYTF
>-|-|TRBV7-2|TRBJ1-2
TGTGCCAGCTCCCCCTCCAGATACAAGGGCTACACCTTC
CASSPSRYKGYTF
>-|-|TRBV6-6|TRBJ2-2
TGTGCCAGCAGTAACCGGGGACACGCGAACACCGGGGAGCTGTTTTTT
CASSNRGHANTGELFF
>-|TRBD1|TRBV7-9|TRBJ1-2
TGTGCCAGCAGCTCTGGACAGGGGGCCGGCTATGGCTACACCTTC
CASSSGQGAGYGYTF
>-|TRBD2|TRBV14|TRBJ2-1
TGTGCCAGCAGCCAAATAAGGGCCGGGACTAGTTACTACAATGAGCAGTTCTTC
CASSQIRAGTSYYNEQFF
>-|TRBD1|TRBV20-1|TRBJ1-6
TGCAGTGCTAGCCTCGGGGCAGGGGGTAATTCACCCCTCCACTTT
CSASLGAGGNSPLHF
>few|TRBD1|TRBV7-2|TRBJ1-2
TGTGCCAGCAGCACGACAGGGCGAGGCTACACCTTC
CASSTTGRGYTF
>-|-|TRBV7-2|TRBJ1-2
TGTGCCAGCAGCTTAGTTTCGGGGCTCTATGGCTACACCTTC
CASSLVSGLYGYTF
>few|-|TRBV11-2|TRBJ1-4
TGTGCCAGCAGCTTAGGCAGCCATAATGAAAAACTGTTTTTT
CASSLGSHNEKLFF
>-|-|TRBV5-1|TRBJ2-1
TGCGCCAGCAGCCCCACTCTACCGGACAGCGATGAGCAGTTCTTC
CASSPTLPDSDEQFF
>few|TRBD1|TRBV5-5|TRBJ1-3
TGTGCCAGCAGCTTGGTACAGGGGGGATTCGGAAACACCATATATTTT
CASSLVQGGFGNTIYF
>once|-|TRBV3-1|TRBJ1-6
TGTGCCAGCAGCCTCTCCGACAAGGGGTCTAATTCACCCCTCCACTTT
CASSLSDKGSNSPLHF
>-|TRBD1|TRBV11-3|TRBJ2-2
TGTGCCAGCAGCTTAGAGGGGTACGGGACAGACTACACCGGGGAGCTGTTTTTT
CASSLEGYGTDYTGELFF
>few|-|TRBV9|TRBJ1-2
TGTGCCAGCAGCGTAGCGTCCCCCACAGGTTCTCAGGGCTACACCTTC
CASSVASPTGSQGYTF
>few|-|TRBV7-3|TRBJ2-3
TGTGCCAGCAGCTTAACGGCCACAGATACGCAGTATTTT
CASSLTATDTQYF
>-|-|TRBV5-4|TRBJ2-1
TGTGCCAGCAGCGTGGGAGGCGGGGTCTCCTACAATGAGCAGTTCTTC
CASSVGGGVSYNEQFF
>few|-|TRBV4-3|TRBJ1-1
TGCGCCAGCAGCCAAGATCCGAGAACTGAAGCTTTCTTT
CASSQDPRTEAFF
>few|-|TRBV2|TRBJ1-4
TGTGCCAGCAGTGATTGGGGATTGGGGGCGCAGGATGAAAAACTGTTTTTT
CASSDWGLGAQDEKLFF
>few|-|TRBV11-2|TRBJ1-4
TGTGCCAGCAGCTTAGATCTCTATGCAACTAATGAAAAACTGTTTTTT
CASSLDLYATNEKLFF
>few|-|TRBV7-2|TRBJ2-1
TGTGCCAGCAGCTTAAATGGGTACCCCGGCAATGAGCAGTTCTTC
CASSLNGYPGNEQFF
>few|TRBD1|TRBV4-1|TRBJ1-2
TGCGCCAGCAGCCAAGGGCAGTGGACAGGAGGCTACACCTTC
CASSQGQWTGGYTF
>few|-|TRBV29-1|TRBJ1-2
TGCAGCGTTGAGGGGGGGGATGGCTACACCTTC
CSVEGGDGYTF
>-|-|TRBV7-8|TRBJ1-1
TGTGCCAGCAGCCAACAGGGTATTAACACTGAAGCTTTCTTT
CASSQQGINTEAFF
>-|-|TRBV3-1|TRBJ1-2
TGTGCCAGCAGCCAAAGCATGGGGGCCGGCTATGGCTACACCTTC
CASSQSMGAGYGYTF
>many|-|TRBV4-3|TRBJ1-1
TGCGCCAGCATCCCCGAAGCTTTCTTT
CASIPEAFF
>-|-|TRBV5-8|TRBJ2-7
TGTGCCAGCAGCTTGTCAAGTCTTCCCTCTTGGGAGCAGTACTTC
CASSLSSLPSWEQYF
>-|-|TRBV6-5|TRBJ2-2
TGTGCCAGCAGTCCTGGACGGCGCGGCGGGGAGCTGTTTTTT
CASSPGRRGGELFF
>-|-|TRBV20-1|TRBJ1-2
TGCAGTGCTAGAACACAGCCGGCCGAGTATGGCTACACCTTC
CSARTQPAEYGYTF
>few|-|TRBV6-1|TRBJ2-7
TGTGCCAGCGGGCGGTGGGGCTACGAGCAGTACTTC
CASGRWGYEQYF
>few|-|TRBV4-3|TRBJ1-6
TGCGCCAGCAGCCGGGGTAATGTCGGAACGGCCAATTCACCCCTCCACTTT
CASSRGNVGTANSPLHF
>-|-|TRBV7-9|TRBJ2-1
TGTGCCAGCGGCACGAACCCCTACAATGAGCAGTTCTTC
CASGTNPYNEQFF
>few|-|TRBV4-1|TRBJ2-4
TGCGCCAGCAGCCAACCAGGCGGGCAGTACATTCAGTACTTC
CASSQPGGQYIQYF
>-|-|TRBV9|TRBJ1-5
TGTGCCAGCAGCCTCTCTCAGGATCAGCCCCAGCATTTT
CASSLSQDQPQHF
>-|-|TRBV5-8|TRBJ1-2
TGTGCCAGCAGCTTGGATGGGGCAGCAGCTAACTATGGCTACACCTTC
CASSLDGAAANYGYTF
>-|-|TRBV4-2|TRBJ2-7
TGTGCCAGCAGCCAAAATCGGGGCGGGGTAGGCGAGCAGTACTTC
CASSQNRGGVGEQYF
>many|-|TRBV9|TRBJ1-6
TGTGCCAGCAGCGCCGCATCGACCACTAATTCACCCCTCCACTTT
CASSAASTTNSPLHF
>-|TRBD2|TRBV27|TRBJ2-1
TGTGCCAGCAGTTTAATGACTAGCGGGGGGCCACTTTACAATGAGCAGTTCTTC
CASSLMTSGGPLYNEQFF
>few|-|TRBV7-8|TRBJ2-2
TGTGCCAGCAGCCCCAGTCCCACCTCCGGGGAGCTGTTTTTT
CASSPSPTSGELFF
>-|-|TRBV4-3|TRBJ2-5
TGCGCCAGCAGTCAAGATATAGGGGTGGGTGAGACCCAGTACTTC
CASSQDIGVGETQYF